This TCR beta chain appears in the sequencing data of a study of early T cells in non-severe SARS-CoV-2 infection (dated by TCRdb to about 2021). In terms of the full investigation: Bulk RNA from unsorted whole blood was used for TCR sequencing, so alpha and beta chains could not be paired. The investigation overall reported the following: Matching against VDJdb was skewed toward anti-spike CD8 responses, likely underestimated virus-specific expansions, and missed private and CD4 specificities.

This clonotype was counted at least ten times. Its binding antigen is unknown. One base away there is no much larger clone; base qualities are not given. The germline V gene (reference sequence) supplies CDR1 DFQATT and CDR2 SNEGSKA. CDR3 length: 14 amino acids, cysteine to phenylalanine. The DNA shown is the 42-base CDR3, in frame from base 1. V sheds 8 bases and J sheds 2 bases, leaving 17 bases between their ends. This was a case-control study nested in a cohort of healthcare workers in London, UK, who had nasopharyngeal swab PCR tests and blood samples taken every week. Healthcare workers were recruited during the week of the UK lockdown, between 23 and 31 March 2020, and followed weekly for up to about 15 weeks. Receptor libraries were prepared by 5' RACE. Sequencing relied on a NextSeq 500. Unique molecular identifiers were attached to individual cDNA molecules in the TCR library protocol so that sequencing error and PCR bias could be corrected. Both TCR alpha and beta chains were sequenced, and tight co-correlation was observed between alpha and beta sequence abundances in each sample. The original pipeline was this. Decombinator V4 was used to annotate TCR sequences for V gene, J gene and CDR3. TCRs were defined as expanded if a significant change between any two time points was detected under a Poisson model with p below 0.0001. TCR abundances were normalised to the total number of TCRs sequenced in each sample and reported as counts per million. TRAV1-2 paired with TRAJ12, TRAJ20 or TRAJ33 defined MAIT TCRs, while TRAV10 paired with TRAJ18 defined iNKT TCRs. VDJdb, accessed 1 November 2021, was searched for CMV, EBV and SARS-CoV-2 annotated TCRs, with TCRs annotated for multiple antigens excluded. In TCRdb, the public reads were trimmed at Q25 with fastp and aligned with MiXCR, with productive beta chains retained. For every CDR3 protein sequence, its rows merge into one entry that carries the most common genes and DNA. TCRdb, rather than the study authors, made the V and J calls. Within this sample are about 46,000 distinct CDR3 sequences, with about 5.2% of them counted one time only. The ten largest clones represent about 5.4% of the sample.

Sequencing was performed on whole blood, taken at baseline. The origin of this receptor is an adult who was a healthcare worker with PCR-confirmed SARS-CoV-2 infection or an uninfected control (not recorded which). Recombination linked TRBV20-1 to TRBJ2-3; no confident D gene assignment can be made. The CDR3 protein sequence reads: CSLPGEEVTDTQYF. The DNA is TGCAGTCTTCCCGGAGAAGAAGTCACAGATACGCAGTATTTT.